This T cell receptor (beta chain) was sequenced in a study of blood T cell repertoires in COVID-19. This CDR3 is 15 amino acids long. Trimming took 6 bases from V and 4 from J; bases not matched to a gene: 6. Germline CDR1 reads SNHLY; CDR2 reads FYNNEI. In the authors' workflow: Reference gene primer amplification gave nucleated cell count estimates. The table came from immunoSEQ multiplex PCR; TCRdb's copy has only in-frame clones and leaves some out. The V and J calls and clone size come from that table; D and trimming were worked out from the DNA. The profile shows fewer than 350,000 clones, roughly 87% of them singletons.

This TCR was recovered from a man aged 18 to 29 with active or convalescent COVID-19. The J gene is TRBJ2-1, the V gene TRBV2; 10 positions agree with TRBD2. The sample taken for sequencing was peripheral blood. The CDR3 bases are TGTGCCAGCAGCCAAACTAGCGGGGAATACAATGAGCAGTTCTTC. Residues: CASSQTSGEYNEQFF. The complete variable domain, with remaining parts taken from reference TRBV2 and TRBJ2-1, reads EPEVTQTPSHQVTQMGQEVILRCVPISNHLYFYWYRQILGQKVEFLVSFYNNEISEKSEIFDDQFSVERPDGSNFTLKIRSTKLEDSAMYFCASSQTSGEYNEQFFGPGTRLTVL.